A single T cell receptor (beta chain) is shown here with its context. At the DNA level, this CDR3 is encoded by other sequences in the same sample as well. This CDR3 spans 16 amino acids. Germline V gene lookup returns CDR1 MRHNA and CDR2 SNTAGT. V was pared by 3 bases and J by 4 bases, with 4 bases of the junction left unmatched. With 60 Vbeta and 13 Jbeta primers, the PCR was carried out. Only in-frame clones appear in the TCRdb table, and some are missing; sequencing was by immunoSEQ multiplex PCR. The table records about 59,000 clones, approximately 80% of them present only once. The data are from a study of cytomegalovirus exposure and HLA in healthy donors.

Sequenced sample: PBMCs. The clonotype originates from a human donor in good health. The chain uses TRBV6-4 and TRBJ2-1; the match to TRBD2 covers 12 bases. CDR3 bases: TGTGCCAGCAGTGATTCGACTAGCGGGGGTTACAATGAGCAGTTCTTC. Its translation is CASSDSTSGGYNEQFF.